These T cell receptor beta chains were read from a single sample in a study of blood T cell repertoires in COVID-19. Clones were read by immunoSEQ multiplex PCR, and TCRdb kept only the in-frame ones, dropping some. The sample carries about 170,000 clones, about 80% recorded once. Sample: peripheral blood. The receptors were gathered from a man aged 70 or older with active or convalescent COVID-19. Each CDR3 is given with its conserved first and last residue. The D gene is left open where the match is weak. For some rows the clone size is stated as once, few or many, or as a class when expanded; others skip it.

>TRBD1|once|TRBV5-1|TRBJ1-2|13
CASSVQGADGYTF
TGCGCCAGCAGCGTACAGGGGGCCGATGGCTACACCTTC
>NA|NA|TRBV15|TRBJ1-4|17
CATSRDDSLTRNEKLFF
TGTGCCACCAGCAGAGATGACAGCCTCACCCGAAATGAAAAACTGTTTTTT
>NA|NA|TRBV6-6|TRBJ2-1|13
CASSKQGYNEQFF
TGTGCCAGCAGTAAACAGGGCTACAATGAGCAGTTCTTC
>NA|many|TRBV28|TRBJ2-3|15
CASSLPGFETDTQYF
TGTGCCAGCAGTTTGCCCGGGTTTGAGACAGATACGCAGTATTTT
>NA|NA|TRBV29-1|TRBJ1-1|13
CSVEGFGGTEAFF
TGCAGCGTTGAGGGGTTCGGGGGCACTGAAGCTTTCTTT
>TRBD1|NA|TRBV19|TRBJ1-4|16
CASSIGQGVGGEKLFF
TGTGCCAGTAGTATCGGACAGGGAGTGGGTGGAGAAAAACTGTTTTTT
>NA|NA|TRBV19|TRBJ1-1|13
CASSIFGSTEAFF
TGTGCCAGTAGTATTTTCGGTTCCACTGAAGCTTTCTTT
>TRBD1|many|TRBV5-6|TRBJ1-5|15
CASSGNRGSNQPQHF
TGTGCCAGCAGCGGAAACAGGGGAAGCAATCAGCCCCAGCATTTT
>NA|NA|TRBV5-1|TRBJ2-5|14
CASRFEQGGKTQYF
TGCGCCAGCAGGTTCGAACAGGGTGGAAAGACCCAGTACTTC
>NA|NA|TRBV15|TRBJ1-4|14
CATVNRQINEKLFF
TGTGCCACCGTAAATCGACAGATTAATGAAAAACTGTTTTTT
>NA|NA|TRBV9|TRBJ2-5|15
CASSDRPQGWETQYF
TGTGCCAGCAGCGACCGCCCACAGGGATGGGAGACCCAGTACTTC
>NA|NA|TRBV19|TRBJ2-7|14
CASRPRTSSYEQYF
TGTGCCAGTAGGCCAAGGACATCCTCCTACGAGCAGTACTTC
>TRBD1|few|TRBV7-2|TRBJ2-2|14
CASSKDRGTGELFF
TGTGCCAGCAGCAAAGACAGGGGTACCGGGGAGCTGTTTTTT
>TRBD2|NA|TRBV6-2/TRBV6-3|TRBJ2-3|18
CASSYLILAGGNTDTQYF
TGTGCCAGCAGTTACCTAATACTAGCGGGAGGGAACACAGATACGCAGTATTTT
>NA|NA|TRBV5-4|TRBJ2-4|14
CASSLTGTTNIQYF
TGTGCCAGCAGCTTGACAGGGACTACAAACATTCAGTACTTC
>TRBD2|NA|TRBV24-1|TRBJ2-3|18
CATSAPGGRGSGGDTQYF
TGTGCCACCAGTGCCCCTGGGGGGAGGGGGAGCGGGGGAGATACGCAGTATTTT
>TRBD2|NA|TRBV6-6|TRBJ2-3|16
CASYRGLAGPTDTQYF
TGTGCCAGCTACCGTGGCTTAGCGGGACCAACAGATACGCAGTATTTT
>NA|NA|TRBV4-1|TRBJ1-1|16
CASSQVLQKKNTEAFF
TGCGCCAGCAGTCAAGTCTTACAGAAAAAGAACACTGAAGCTTTCTTT
>TRBD1|NA|TRBV7-9|TRBJ1-1|15
CASSLQDRASTEAFF
TGTGCCAGCAGCCTCCAGGACAGGGCTTCCACTGAAGCTTTCTTT
>NA|NA|TRBV18|TRBJ1-1|15
CASSPPTGGGTEAFF
TGTGCCAGCTCACCACCGACGGGGGGAGGGACTGAAGCTTTCTTT
>TRBD1|NA|TRBV7-2|TRBJ1-2|18
CASSLAGTGGEGRGGYTF
TGTGCCAGCAGCTTAGCCGGGACAGGGGGCGAAGGACGAGGTGGCTACACCTTC
>NA|NA|TRBV11-3|TRBJ1-1|15
CASSLSAGPGSEAFF
TGTGCCAGCAGCTTAAGTGCGGGGCCCGGTTCTGAAGCTTTCTTT
>TRBD1|NA|TRBV19|TRBJ1-4|18
CASSPQQGAKGTNEKLFF
TGTGCCAGTAGTCCTCAACAGGGGGCGAAGGGAACTAATGAAAAACTGTTTTTT
>NA|NA|TRBV6-6|TRBJ2-3|16
CASSPISSDGTDTQYF
TGTGCCAGCAGCCCGATCTCTAGCGATGGCACAGATACGCAGTATTTT
>TRBD2|NA|TRBV7-9|TRBJ2-5|16
CASSRTSGRAQGTQYF
TGTGCCAGCAGTCGGACTAGCGGGAGGGCCCAGGGGACCCAGTACTTC
>NA|NA|TRBV29-1|TRBJ1-1|13
CSVGWQGITEAFF
TGCAGCGTTGGTTGGCAGGGAATAACTGAAGCTTTCTTT
>TRBD1|NA|TRBV7-2|TRBJ1-4|16
CASSFYSGTGDEKLFF
TGTGCCAGCAGCTTTTACTCCGGGACAGGCGATGAAAAACTGTTTTTT
>TRBD1|few|TRBV3-1/TRBV3-2|TRBJ2-2|16
CASSQVGQVGTGELFF
TGTGCCAGCAGCCAAGTAGGACAGGTTGGGACCGGGGAGCTGTTTTTT
>NA|once|TRBV19|TRBJ1-4|15
CASSISGTTNEKLFF
TGTGCCAGTAGTATAAGCGGGACAACTAATGAAAAACTGTTTTTT
>NA|NA|TRBV5-4|TRBJ1-5|16
CASSFRGEGNNQPQHF
TGTGCCAGCAGCTTTCGGGGGGAAGGGAACAATCAGCCCCAGCATTTT
>TRBD2|NA|TRBV5-1|TRBJ2-3|14
CASSLREGTDTQYF
TGCGCCAGCAGCTTGCGGGAGGGCACAGATACGCAGTATTTT
>NA|NA|TRBV5-1|TRBJ2-3|15
CASSLVGGRTDTQYF
TGCGCCAGCAGCTTGGTTGGGGGCCGCACAGATACGCAGTATTTT
>TRBD2|NA|TRBV14|TRBJ2-7|14
CASSPGLAGVEQYF
TGTGCCAGCAGCCCAGGACTAGCGGGAGTCGAGCAGTACTTC
>NA|NA|TRBV28|TRBJ2-1|11
CASSPGWEQFF
TGTGCCAGCAGTCCAGGGTGGGAGCAGTTCTTC
>NA|NA|TRBV7-6|TRBJ2-1|17
CASSRGTSLSSYNEQFF
TGTGCCAGCAGCCGAGGAACTAGCCTCAGCTCCTACAATGAGCAGTTCTTC
>TRBD1|NA|TRBV7-2|TRBJ2-7|14
CASGGPTGGYEQYF
TGTGCCAGCGGGGGCCCGACAGGGGGCTACGAGCAGTACTTC
>NA|NA|TRBV27|TRBJ1-2|15
CASSPPPAGFYGYTF
TGTGCCAGCAGTCCGCCCCCGGCAGGGTTCTATGGCTACACCTTC
>NA|NA|TRBV19|TRBJ2-5|13
CASSSRGQETQYF
TGTGCCAGTAGTTCCCGGGGTCAAGAGACCCAGTACTTC
>TRBD2|NA|TRBV6-5|TRBJ2-4|14
CASQRGGRKNIQYF
TGTGCCAGCCAGCGGGGGGGCCGCAAAAACATTCAGTACTTC
>NA|NA|TRBV19|TRBJ1-2|14
CASSIGSSNYGYTF
TGTGCCAGTAGTATTGGCAGTTCTAACTATGGCTACACCTTC
>NA|NA|TRBV4-3|TRBJ1-2|15
CASSQGTMGAYGYTF
TGCGCCAGCAGCCAAGGAACGATGGGCGCCTATGGCTACACCTTC
>NA|few|TRBV18|TRBJ1-3|15
CASSPGADSGNTIYF
TGTGCCAGCTCACCAGGGGCAGACTCTGGAAACACCATATATTTT
>TRBD1|NA|TRBV5-1|TRBJ2-1|16
CASSLVRDSDYNEQFF
TGCGCCAGCAGCTTGGTAAGGGACAGTGACTACAATGAGCAGTTCTTC
>NA|once|TRBV27|TRBJ1-6|19
CASSLTGGGGKAYNSPLHF
TGTGCCAGCAGTTTAACCGGAGGGGGGGGGAAGGCCTATAATTCACCCCTCCACTTT
>NA|NA|TRBV18|TRBJ1-1|15
CASSPARGADTEAFF
TGTGCCAGCTCACCCGCCCGGGGGGCAGACACTGAAGCTTTCTTT
>TRBD2|NA|TRBV11-3|TRBJ2-1|17
CASSLNHLAGGIGEQFF
TGTGCCAGCAGCTTAAACCATCTAGCGGGGGGAATCGGTGAGCAGTTCTTC
>TRBD1|few|TRBV4-3|TRBJ1-2|19
CASSQFLGGSGQGNYGYTF
TGCGCCAGCAGCCAGTTTCTGGGGGGGTCGGGACAGGGGAACTATGGCTACACCTTC
>NA|NA|TRBV7-9|TRBJ1-5|16
CASSLGGGGSNQPQHF
TGTGCCAGCAGCTTAGGAGGAGGCGGTAGCAATCAGCCCCAGCATTTT
>TRBD1|NA|TRBV13|TRBJ2-7|14
CASRRGQGRYEQYF
TGTGCCAGCAGACGGGGACAGGGGCGCTACGAGCAGTACTTC
>NA|NA|TRBV7-9|TRBJ2-7|12
CASSFQGYEQYF
TGTGCCAGCAGCTTTCAGGGTTACGAGCAGTACTTC
>TRBD1|NA|TRBV2|TRBJ1-1|15
CASLQRTGMNTEAFF
TGTGCCAGCCTCCAGCGGACAGGGATGAACACTGAAGCTTTCTTT
>TRBD1|NA|TRBV7-2|TRBJ1-6|15
CASSTGQGVNSPLHF
TGTGCCAGCAGCACCGGACAGGGAGTTAACTCACCCCTCCACTTT
>NA|many|TRBV2|TRBJ1-1|13
CASKRQLNTEAFF
TGTGCCAGCAAGCGACAGCTGAACACTGAAGCTTTCTTT
>TRBD2|once|TRBV6-6|TRBJ2-1|13
CAITGGSYNEQFF
TGTGCCATCACGGGAGGGTCCTACAATGAGCAGTTCTTC
>TRBD1|NA|TRBV28|TRBJ1-4|15
CASSSGGAGNEKLFF
TGTGCCAGCAGTTCAGGGGGCGCGGGTAATGAAAAACTGTTTTTT
>NA|few|TRBV4-3|TRBJ1-6|18
CASSQDVREISYNSPLHF
TGCGCCAGCAGCCAAGATGTGCGGGAAATATCCTATAATTCACCCCTCCACTTT
>TRBD1|NA|TRBV27|TRBJ2-7|14
CASQRVRGPYEQYF
TGTGCCAGCCAGAGGGTTAGGGGGCCCTACGAGCAGTACTTC
>TRBD1|few|TRBV2|TRBJ1-2|13
CASIRTGGYGYTF
TGTGCCAGCATTCGAACAGGGGGCTATGGCTACACCTTC
>NA|NA|TRBV10-3|TRBJ1-2|13
CAISENPGYGYTF
TGTGCCATCAGTGAGAATCCGGGCTATGGCTACACCTTC